These 8 T cell receptor beta chains originate from one sample sequenced in a study of T cells after yellow fever vaccination. Using its own MiXCR run on the 5' RACE reads, TCRdb lists one record per CDR3 protein. The sample yields 150,000 to 200,000 distinct CDR3 sequences, approximately 9.9% seen once. The starting material was CD8+ T cells sorted from PBMCs, obtained 15 days after the yellow fever booster vaccination. The origin of the receptors is a man aged 18 to 30 who received the YFV17D yellow fever vaccine.

This clonotype has only a few counts. The genes are TRBV4-1 and TRBJ2-5; TRBD2 matches at 12 bases. Germline assignment: CDR1 MGHRA and CDR2 YSYEKL. The CDR3 contains 15 residues. J gave up 3 bases and V 4 bases, and 3 bases lay outside the gene matches. Here the CDR3 DNA reads TGCGCCAGCAGCCCCTGGACTAGCGGGGAAGAGACCCAGTACTTC. Amino acids: CASSPWTSGEETQYF.

This clonotype has just a few counts. The gene calls are TRBV29-1 and TRBJ2-5; 9 bases map to TRBD1. CDR1 and CDR2 (germline): SQVTM, ANQGSEA. The CDR3 contains 17 residues. Trimming at V came to 0 bases and at J to 4 bases, leaving 12 bases not matched to a gene. CDR3 coding DNA: TGCAGCGTTGAAGATGGGACCGGGACAGGGCACTTAGAGACCCAGTACTTC. Its translation: CSVEDGTGTGHLETQYF.

The rearrangement joins TRBV27 to TRBJ2-1, with 11 bases lining up with TRBD2. The CDR3 extends over 15 amino acids. Trimming at V came to 3 bases and at J to 6 bases, leaving 4 bases not matched to a gene. CDR1 MNHEY and CDR2 SMNVEV come from the germline V gene (reference sequence). The CDR3 loop is CASSFSGGAVNEQFF. The CDR3 nucleotides are TGTGCCAGCAGTTTTAGCGGGGGGGCCGTCAATGAGCAGTTCTTC.

In its sample, this clonotype was seen a few times. The chain carries TRBV4-2 and TRBJ2-2, with D perhaps TRBD2 (6 bases). Germline values: CDR1 LGHNA, CDR2 YNFKEQ. Trimming left V 0 bases short and J 6 bases short, with 17 bases between. The CDR3 length is 17 residues. CDR3 nucleotide sequence: TGTGCCAGCAGCCAAGATACGGCGGGGCGAGGCGCCGGGGAGCTGTTTTTT. Its protein is CASSQDTAGRGAGELFF.

The chain carries TRBV7-9 and TRBJ1-2; D uncertain. The CDR3 has 16 amino acids. The V gene's germline CDR1 is SEHNR and CDR2 FQNEAQ (reference sequence). V lost 4 bases, J lost 8 bases, and 23 bases lay in between. The DNA of the CDR3 is TGTGCCAGCAGCTCGCGCACACAGACCTTCCTTAGAGGCTACACCTTC. Protein product: CASSSRTQTFLRGYTF.

In its sample, this clonotype was seen many times. The chain couples TRBV4-1 to TRBJ1-2; unclear D gene. V was cut by 0 bases and J by 3 bases, with 17 bases left in between. The CDR3 extends over 17 amino acids. Germline V lookup: CDR1 MGHRA, CDR2 YSYEKL. In DNA, the CDR3 is TGCGCCAGCAGCCAAGATCCGGTTATAAGCGGCCACTATGGCTACACCTTC. Protein sequence: CASSQDPVISGHYGYTF.

This clonotype appeared many times. V gene TRBV7-9 combines with J gene TRBJ2-7, with 7 bases matching TRBD2. The CDR3 spans 13 residues. Trimming cost V 5 bases and J 3 bases; bases outside gene matches: 4. The germline CDR1 and CDR2 sequences are SEHNR and FQNEAQ (reference sequence). The CDR3 loop reads CASSQRGYYEQYF. For the CDR3, the DNA is TGTGCCAGCAGCCAGCGGGGATACTACGAGCAGTACTTC.

There are many counts of this clonotype. The rearrangement links TRBV10-3 to TRBJ1-3; 9 bases agree with TRBD1. This CDR3 comprises 16 residues. V lost 2 bases to trimming and J lost 0 bases; unmatched junction nucleotides: 2. The germline V gene encodes CDR1 ENHRY and CDR2 SYGVKD. CDR3 region: CAISEGQGPSGNTIYF. The CDR3 region has the DNA TGTGCCATCAGTGAGGGACAGGGGCCCTCTGGAAACACCATATATTTT.